This T cell receptor beta chain was sequenced for a study of T cell responses to AZD1222 COVID-19 vaccine. Looked up from germline, CDR1 is KGHDR and CDR2 is SFDVKD. With V trimmed by 4 bases and J by 3 bases, 13 bases remained unmatched. The CDR3 spans 17 residues. TCRdb's table, derived via immunoSEQ multiplex PCR, lists solely in-frame clones and lacks some. The data show tens of thousands of clones, 90% seen once. J is TRBJ2-5 and V is TRBV24-1; 7 nucleotides align to TRBD1. Sequencing used peripheral blood, obtained on day 0 of AZD1222 vaccination. This TCR came from an adult in good health. The CDR3 DNA reads TGTGCCACCAGTGAGAGCCCACTTACCAGGGGGAAAGAGACCCAGTACTTC. Translation gives CATSESPLTRGKETQYF.